This passage covers 15 T cell receptor beta chains from one sample sequenced in a study of T cells in Graves' hyperthyroidism and ophthalmopathy. Researchers took RNA transcripts and amplified the TCR beta CDR3 regions from them. TCR CDR3 regions were first amplified by RT-PCR with HTBI primers. TCRdb itself ran the multiplex PCR reads through MiXCR, one entry per CDR3 protein. The data show roughly 700,000 distinct CDR3 sequences, around 16% seen once. Sequences were obtained from blood. These receptors were obtained from a man aged 50 to 60 with Graves' hyperthyroidism.

At least ten counts were recorded for this clonotype. The chain has TRBV11-3 and TRBJ2-4; 11 bases match TRBD1. The germline V gene has CDR1 SGHNT and CDR2 YENEEA. This CDR3 is 18 amino acids long. Unmatched junction bases numbered 13, after V lost 9 bases and J lost 0 bases. The CDR3: CARARDRGTLVAKNIQYF. DNA for the CDR3: TGTGCCAGAGCCCGGGACAGGGGGACGTTGGTAGCCAAAAACATTCAGTACTTC.

The chain is built from TRBV28 and TRBJ1-4; D remains unclear. The germline gives CDR1 MDHEN, CDR2 SYDVKM. The CDR3 has 15 amino acids. With 5 bases removed from V and 0 bases from J, the gap between germline ends came to 10 bases. The CDR3 reads CASSPGLATNEKLFF. CDR3 DNA: TGTGCCAGCAGTCCAGGACTTGCAACTAATGAAAAACTGTTTTTT.

This clonotype came up many times. This chain joins TRBV6-2 or TRBV6-3 and TRBJ2-1, with D hard to call. Trimming took off 6 bases at V and 0 bases at J, with 15 bases between the two ends. Germline V gene data show CDR1 as MNHEY and CDR2 as SVGEGT. There are 16 residues in the CDR3. The CDR3 coding sequence is TGTGCCAGCAGACCCCACTACCCCAGCTCCTACAATGAGCAGTTCTTC. It yields the protein CASRPHYPSSYNEQFF.

This clonotype has ten or more counts. J is TRBJ1-6 and V is TRBV18; no reliable D call. The CDR3 spans 14 residues. Trimming took 0 bases from V and 10 from J, leaving 10 bases between them. CDR1 and CDR2 from the germline V gene are KGHSH and LQKENI. The CDR3 nucleotides are TGTGCCAGCTCACCACCGAATCGGGGATCACCCCTCCACTTT. Its translation is CASSPPNRGSPLHF.

This clonotype has at least ten counts. The V call is TRBV5-1, the J call TRBJ2-1, with D tentatively TRBD1 (6 bases). Germline lookup yields CDR1 SGHRS and CDR2 YFSETQ. This CDR3 contains 13 residues. V was trimmed by 0 bases and J by 6 bases, leaving 7 bases between them. The CDR3 spells CASSLDRVNEQFF. CDR3 in DNA: TGCGCCAGCAGCTTGGACAGGGTCAATGAGCAGTTCTTC.

This clonotype came up a few times. The chain has TRBV24-1 and TRBJ2-2; 11 bases agree with TRBD1. The germline V gene has CDR1 KGHDR and CDR2 SFDVKD. Unmatched junction bases numbered 7, after V lost 5 bases and J lost 6 bases. CDR3 size: 16 residues. CDR3: CATSGGGQGASGELFF. As DNA, the CDR3 is TGTGCCACCAGTGGAGGCGGACAGGGGGCGTCCGGGGAGCTGTTTTTT.

This clonotype was seen at least ten times. The V gene is TRBV20-1, the J gene TRBJ2-1; possibly TRBD2 for D (6 bases). Trimming stripped 5 bases from V and 7 bases from J, with 21 bases between. Germline-derived CDR1 and CDR2 are DFQATT and SNEGSKA (reference sequence). CDR3 length: 15 amino acids. This chain's CDR3 is CSASLGGLVWNEQFF. DNA of the CDR3: TGCAGTGCTTCACTCGGAGGGCTGGTGTGGAATGAGCAGTTCTTC.

The V call is TRBV10-3, the J call TRBJ2-7, with 8 bases that match TRBD1. The CDR3 runs 12 residues. V lost 8 bases, J lost 3 bases, and 3 bases stayed unmatched. Germline V gene lookup returns CDR1 ENHRY and CDR2 SYGVKD. The CDR3 sequence is CAIADRDYEQYF. The CDR3 nucleotides are TGTGCCATCGCGGACAGGGACTACGAGCAGTACTTC.

Comments on this clonotype: Given a much more abundant clone one base away, this may be a read error. This chain uses TRBV2 with TRBJ2-5; TRBD2 aligns across 10 bases. The CDR3 runs 16 residues. V was pared by 6 bases and J by 5 bases, with 12 bases of the junction left unmatched. CDR1 and CDR2 (germline): SNHLY, FYNNEI. The CDR3 DNA reads TGTGCCAGCAGCAGGACTAGCGGAACTCCGGAGGAGACCCAGTACTTC. Encoded protein: CASSRTSGTPEETQYF.

This clonotype was detected many times. This chain connects TRBV12-3 or TRBV12-4 to TRBJ2-7; D perhaps matches TRBD1 (6 bases). The CDR3 is made up of 14 amino acids. Trimming removed 4 bases at V and 0 bases at J, with 10 bases between. The CDR3 here is CASSYQTGSYEQYF. CDR3 sequence (DNA): TGTGCCAGCAGTTATCAGACAGGCTCCTACGAGCAGTACTTC.

The CDR3 loop reads CSATGTSGSVTGELFF. CDR3 bases: TGCAGTGCTACCGGGACTAGCGGGAGTGTTACCGGGGAGCTGTTTTTT. The chain is built from TRBV20-1 and TRBJ2-2, with 14 nucleotides matching TRBD2. This CDR3 has 16 residues. V shed 4 bases and J 5 bases; nucleotides not matched to a gene: 6. CDR1 and CDR2 from the germline V gene are DFQATT and SNEGSKA (reference sequence).

This clonotype showed up many times. V is TRBV5-1 and J is TRBJ2-7; D not certain. CDR1 and CDR2 (germline): SGHRS, YFSETQ. The CDR3 consists of 15 residues. Trimming pared 0 bases from V and 2 bases from J, leaving 12 bases between. In DNA, the CDR3 is TGCGCCAGCAGCTTGGCCGTCTCGGGCACCTACGAGCAGTACTTC. Amino acid sequence: CASSLAVSGTYEQYF.

This clonotype was counted ten times or more. The chain uses TRBV5-5 and TRBJ2-2; D is undetermined. Germline assignment: CDR1 SGHKS and CDR2 YYEKEE (reference sequence). V lost 1 base, J lost 7 bases, and 5 bases lay in between. The CDR3 runs 12 residues. The CDR3, as DNA: TGTGCCAGCAGCTTGTTTGGCGGGGAGCTGTTTTTT. Amino acid sequence: CASSLFGGELFF.

The rearrangement links TRBV6-5 to TRBJ1-4; D unclear. Germline CDR1 and CDR2: MNHEY and SVGAGI. Trimming took 2 bases from V and 0 from J, leaving 7 bases between them. This CDR3 has 15 amino acids. The CDR3 sequence is CASSYGPSTNEKLFF. The CDR3 DNA follows: TGTGCCAGCAGTTACGGGCCTTCAACTAATGAAAAACTGTTTTTT.

This clonotype was seen at least ten times. The gene calls are TRBV29-1 and TRBJ2-1; TRBD2 matches 13 bases. Germline V lookup: CDR1 SQVTM, CDR2 ANQGSEA. J lost 5 bases, V lost 7 bases, and 5 bases had no gene match. This CDR3 is built from 14 residues. The CDR3 nucleotides read TGCAGCGCCACCGGGACTAGCGGGAACAATGAGCAGTTCTTC. This sequence encodes CSATGTSGNNEQFF.